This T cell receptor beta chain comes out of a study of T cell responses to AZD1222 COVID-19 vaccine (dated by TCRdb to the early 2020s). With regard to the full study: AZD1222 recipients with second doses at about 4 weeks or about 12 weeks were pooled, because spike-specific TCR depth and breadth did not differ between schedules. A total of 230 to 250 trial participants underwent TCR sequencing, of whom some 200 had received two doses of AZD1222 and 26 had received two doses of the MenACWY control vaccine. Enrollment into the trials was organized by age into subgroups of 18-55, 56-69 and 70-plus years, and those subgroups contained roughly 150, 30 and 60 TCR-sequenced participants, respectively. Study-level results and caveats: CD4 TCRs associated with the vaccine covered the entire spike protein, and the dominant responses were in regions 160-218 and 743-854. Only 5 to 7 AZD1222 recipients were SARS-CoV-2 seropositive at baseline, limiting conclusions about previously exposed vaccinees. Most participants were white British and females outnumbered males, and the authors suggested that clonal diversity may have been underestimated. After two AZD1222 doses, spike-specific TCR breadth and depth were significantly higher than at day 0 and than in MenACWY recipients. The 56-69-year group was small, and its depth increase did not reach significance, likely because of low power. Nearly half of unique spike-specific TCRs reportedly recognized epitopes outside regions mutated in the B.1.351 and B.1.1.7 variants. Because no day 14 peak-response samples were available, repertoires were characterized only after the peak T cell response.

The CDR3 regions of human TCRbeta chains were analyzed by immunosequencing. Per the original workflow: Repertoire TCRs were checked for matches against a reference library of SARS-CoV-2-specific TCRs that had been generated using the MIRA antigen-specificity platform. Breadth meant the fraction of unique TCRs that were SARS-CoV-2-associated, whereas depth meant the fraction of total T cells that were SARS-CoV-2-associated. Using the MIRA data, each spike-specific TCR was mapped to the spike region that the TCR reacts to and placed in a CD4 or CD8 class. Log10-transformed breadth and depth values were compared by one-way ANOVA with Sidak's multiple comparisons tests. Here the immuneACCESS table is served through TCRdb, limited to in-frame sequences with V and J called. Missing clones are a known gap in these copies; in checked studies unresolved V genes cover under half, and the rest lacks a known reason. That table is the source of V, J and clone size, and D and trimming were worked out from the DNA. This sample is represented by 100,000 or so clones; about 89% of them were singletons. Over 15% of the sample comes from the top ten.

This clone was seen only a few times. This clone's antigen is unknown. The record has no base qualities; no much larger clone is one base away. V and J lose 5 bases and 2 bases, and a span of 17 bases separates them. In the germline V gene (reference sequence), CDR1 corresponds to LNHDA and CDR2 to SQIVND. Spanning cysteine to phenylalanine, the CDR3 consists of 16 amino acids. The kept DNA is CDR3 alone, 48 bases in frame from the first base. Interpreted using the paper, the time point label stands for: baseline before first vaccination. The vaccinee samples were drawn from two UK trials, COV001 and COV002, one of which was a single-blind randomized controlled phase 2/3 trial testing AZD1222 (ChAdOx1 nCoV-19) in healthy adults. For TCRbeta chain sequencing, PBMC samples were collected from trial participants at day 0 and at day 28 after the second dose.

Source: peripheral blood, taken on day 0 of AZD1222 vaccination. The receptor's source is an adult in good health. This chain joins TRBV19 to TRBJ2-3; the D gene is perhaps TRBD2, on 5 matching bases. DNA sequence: TGTGCCAGTAGTGTCTTCCTCGGGGAAGCCACAGATACGCAGTATTTT. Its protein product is CASSVFLGEATDTQYF.